This entry lists 29 T cell receptor beta chains sequenced from one sample in a study of cytomegalovirus exposure and HLA in healthy donors. The PCR ran on 60 Vbeta and 13 Jbeta primers. Method: immunoSEQ multiplex PCR; TCRdb's copy keeps in-frame clones and lacks some. This table holds more than 45,000 clones. Specimen: PBMCs. The receptors stem from a male donor in good health and CMV-seronegative.

The rearrangement joins TRBV5-5 to TRBJ2-5, with 9 bases lining up with TRBD1. Per the germline V gene, CDR1 is SGHKS and CDR2 is YYEKEE (reference sequence). The CDR3 totals 16 residues. V lost 4 bases, J lost 4 bases, and 11 bases stayed unmatched. CDR3 DNA: TGTGCCAGCAGCCGACAGGGGGGGGCATTCTCAGAGACCCAGTACTTC. Encoded protein: CASSRQGGAFSETQYF.

The rearrangement joins TRBV18 to TRBJ2-7, with 7 bases matching TRBD2. V trimming: 3 bases; J trimming: 2 bases; junction bases outside the gene matches: 13. This CDR3 comprises 17 residues. CDR1 is KGHSH and CDR2 is LQKENI in the germline V gene. As DNA, the CDR3 is TGTGCCAGCTCACCGGAAACTGAGCGGGATGCCCCCTACGAGCAGTACTTC. This encodes CASSPETERDAPYEQYF.

This sequence joins TRBV10-3 and TRBJ2-5; D ambiguous. The J call may be faulty, since TRBJ2-7 better matches the DNA end. The CDR3 contains 13 residues. Germline V gives CDR1 ENHRY, CDR2 SYGVKD. DNA for the CDR3: TGTGCCATCAGTGAATACAGTAACGACGAGCAGTACTTC. Translating it yields CAISEYSNDEQYF.

This sequence joins TRBV7-2 and TRBJ2-3; D is possibly TRBD1 (5 bases). CDR3 length: 15 residues. Per the germline V gene, CDR1 is SGHTA and CDR2 is FQGNSA. Trimming left V 2 bases short and J 0 bases short, with 9 bases between. CDR3 in DNA: TGTGCCAGCAGCTTATTCACAGGAAGCACAGATACGCAGTATTTT. It yields the protein CASSLFTGSTDTQYF.

This chain connects TRBV6-5 to TRBJ1-2; 8 nucleotides agree with TRBD1. Germline values: CDR1 MNHEY, CDR2 SVGAGI. Germline trimming cut 4 bases from V and 6 bases from J; bases unmatched to any gene: 7. The CDR3 is made up of 14 amino acids. The CDR3 coding sequence is TGTGCCAGCAGTTTTCGGCAGGGGGCCGATGGCTACACCTTC. This sequence encodes CASSFRQGADGYTF.

The chain is built from TRBV7-9 and TRBJ2-5; TRBD2 aligns across 13 bases. With V trimmed by 6 bases and J by 5 bases, 12 bases remained unmatched. This CDR3 is built from 17 residues. The germline gives CDR1 SEHNR, CDR2 FQNEAQ (reference sequence). The CDR3 bases are TGTGCCAGCAGTAGAGGACTAGCGGGAGTGACCGGCGAGACCCAGTACTTC. Translated: CASSRGLAGVTGETQYF.

V gene TRBV19 combines with J gene TRBJ1-5; D is unclear. The germline V gene encodes CDR1 LNHDA and CDR2 SQIVND (reference sequence). The V end lost 6 bases, the J end lost 4 bases, and 10 bases lay between the germline ends. The CDR3 covers 13 residues. CDR3 nucleotides: TGTGCCAGTAGCACACAGCAGAATCAGCCCCAGCATTTT. Translating it yields CASSTQQNQPQHF.

CDR3 DNA sequence: TGTGCCAGCAGCTTTGGACTAGCGGGAGACGCAGATACGCAGTATTTT. Translation: CASSFGLAGDADTQYF. V is TRBV7-9 and J is TRBJ2-3, with 13 nucleotides matching TRBD2. CDR1 is SEHNR, CDR2 FQNEAQ, per germline (reference sequence). The V and J ends lost 3 bases and 4 bases, in that order; junction bases with no gene match: 4. There are 16 residues in the CDR3.

The V and J genes are TRBV5-1 and TRBJ2-7, with TRBD2 identical over 8 bases. Trimming cost V 4 bases and J 9 bases; bases outside gene matches: 6. Germline assignment: CDR1 SGHRS and CDR2 YFSETQ. CDR3 size: 12 residues. This CDR3 is CASSPPGGVQYF. CDR3 nucleotide sequence: TGCGCCAGCAGCCCGCCCGGGGGGGTGCAGTACTTC.

The chain couples TRBV11-2 to TRBJ1-1, with D tentatively TRBD1 (6 bases). Germline lookup yields CDR1 SGHAT and CDR2 FQNNGV. The CDR3 is made up of 14 amino acids. The ends were cut back, 5 bases at V and 5 bases at J, with 15 bases in the middle. CDR3 loop: CASSLIPRGTEAFF. The CDR3 DNA follows: TGTGCCAGCAGCCTAATCCCCAGGGGTACTGAAGCTTTCTTT.

The genes are TRBV28 and TRBJ1-6; D may be TRBD1 (6 bases). V lost 2 bases to trimming and J lost 8 bases, with 13 bases between them. The CDR3 extends over 15 amino acids. Per the germline V gene, CDR1 is MDHEN and CDR2 is SYDVKM. In DNA, the CDR3 is TGTGCCAGCAGTTTAGGGGGGGGCGCGGATTCACCCCTCCACTTT. Its protein product is CASSLGGGADSPLHF.

This chain connects TRBV6-1 to TRBJ1-5; 7 bases align to TRBD1. J was trimmed by 2 bases and V by 10 bases; bases with no gene match: 8. The CDR3 loop spans 14 amino acids. Germline loops: CDR1 MNHNS, CDR2 SASEGT. The CDR3 bases are TGTGCCATCTACCAGGGGGTGGGCAATCAGCCCCAGCATTTT. The encoded protein is CAIYQGVGNQPQHF.

V usage is TRBV12-5 and J usage is TRBJ2-7; D not resolved. CDR3 size: 15 residues. V was trimmed by 2 bases and J by 1 base, leaving 12 bases between them. CDR1 and CDR2 from the germline V gene are LGHNT and FRNRAP. The CDR3 DNA is TGTGCTAGTGGTTTGCGGGTCGATATTTCCTACGAGCAGTACTTC. Residues: CASGLRVDISYEQYF. Drawing the rest from reference TRBV12-5 and TRBJ2-7, the complete variable domain is DARVTQTPRHKVTEMGQEVTMRCQPILGHNTVFWYRQTMMQGLELLAYFRNRAPLDDSGMPKDRFSAEMPDATLATLKIQPSEPRDSAVYFCASGLRVDISYEQYFGPGTRLTVT.

The J gene is TRBJ2-2, the V gene TRBV4-3; 9 bases are a match to TRBD1. This CDR3 contains 15 residues. Germline V gene sequence: CDR1 LGHNA, CDR2 YSLEER. V lost 6 bases and J lost 5; bases outside the gene matches: 7. CDR3 DNA sequence: TGCGCCAGCAGGAGGGGACAGGGAGGGACCGGGGAGCTGTTTTTT. As protein: CASRRGQGGTGELFF.

This chain joins TRBV5-1 and TRBJ1-3, with D possibly matching TRBD1 (6 bases). Trimming cost V 2 bases and J 8 bases, with 11 bases left between them. The CDR3 is 13 amino acids. Per germline, CDR1 SGHRS and CDR2 YFSETQ. The CDR3 loop is CASSFAAGDTIYF. The CDR3 bases are TGCGCCAGCAGCTTCGCCGCAGGGGACACCATATATTTT. Complete variable domain (other parts from reference TRBV5-1 and TRBJ1-3): KAGVTQTPRYLIKTRGQQVTLSCSPISGHRSVSWYQQTPGQGLQFLFEYFSETQRNKGNFPGRFSGRQFSNSRSEMNVSTLELGDSALYLCASSFAAGDTIYFGEGSWLTVV.

The chain joins TRBV7-2 to TRBJ1-6, with TRBD1 matching over 8 bases. CDR3 length equals 16 residues. Germline CDR1 is SGHTA and CDR2 is FQGNSA. J gave up 7 bases and V 5 bases, and 10 bases lay outside the gene matches. The CDR3 nucleotides read TGTGCCAGCAGCCCAAGGCAGGGGGCGCGCAATTCACCCCTCCACTTT. As protein: CASSPRQGARNSPLHF. The full variable domain, rest sourced from reference TRBV7-2 and TRBJ1-6, is GAGVSQSPSNKVTEKGKDVELRCDPISGHTALYWYRQSLGQGLEFLIYFQGNSAPDKSGLPSDRFSAERTGGSVSTLTIQRTQQEDSAVYLCASSPRQGARNSPLHFGNGTRLTVT.

This chain connects TRBV7-9 to TRBJ2-7, with TRBD1 identical over 9 bases. The ends lost 0 bases at V and 7 bases at J; junction bases unmatched: 13. The CDR3 spans 17 residues. Germline assignment: CDR1 SEHNR and CDR2 FQNEAQ (reference sequence). The CDR3: CASSLAGGTGPAGEQYF. CDR3 bases: TGTGCCAGCAGCTTAGCGGGGGGGACAGGGCCTGCCGGGGAGCAGTACTTC. Looking up the rest from reference TRBV7-9 and TRBJ2-7 gives the full variable domain: DTGVSQNPRHKITKRGQNVTFRCDPISEHNRLYWYRQTLGQGPEFLTYFQNEAQLEKSRLLSDRFSAERPKGSFSTLEIQRTEQGDSAMYLCASSLAGGTGPAGEQYFGPGTRLTVT.

The V gene is TRBV2, the J gene TRBJ1-2; weak D call: TRBD1 (5 bases). The CDR3 spans 13 residues. Deletions cut 9 bases from V and 4 bases from J, with 15 bases between. Looked up from germline, CDR1 is SNHLY and CDR2 is FYNNEI. This CDR3 reads CARRSTGAYGYTF. As DNA, the CDR3 is TGTGCCAGAAGAAGTACAGGTGCCTATGGCTACACCTTC.

The genes are TRBV5-1 and TRBJ2-4, with TRBD2 identical over 7 bases. J lost 1 base, V lost 2 bases, and 3 bases had no gene match. Per germline, CDR1 SGHRS and CDR2 YFSETQ. CDR3 size: 15 residues. The CDR3 DNA reads as TGCGCCAGCAGCTTTGGGGGGGTTGCCAAAAACATTCAGTACTTC. Translating gives CASSFGGVAKNIQYF.

This chain uses TRBV5-5 with TRBJ1-4; D is ambiguous. Germline assignment: CDR1 SGHKS and CDR2 YYEKEE (reference sequence). V lost 1 base, J lost 4 bases, and 8 bases lay in between. This CDR3 is 14 amino acids long. The CDR3 DNA follows: TGTGCCAGCAGCTTGCGCGGGGATAATGAAAAACTGTTTTTT. It specifies CASSLRGDNEKLFF.

This chain joins TRBV5-1 and TRBJ2-1; 8 nucleotides match TRBD1. The germline gives CDR1 SGHRS, CDR2 YFSETQ. V shed 3 bases and J 8 bases; nucleotides not matched to a gene: 7. The CDR3 length is 14 residues. In DNA, the CDR3 is TGCGCCAGCAGCTCTGGGCAGGGGGCAGATGAGCAGTTCTTC. Protein product: CASSSGQGADEQFF.

This chain links TRBV5-1 with TRBJ2-1, with 11 bases that match TRBD1. Germline lookup yields CDR1 SGHRS and CDR2 YFSETQ. The CDR3 spans 16 residues. V lost 1 base to trimming and J lost 5 bases; unmatched junction nucleotides: 5. CDR3 protein: CASSLKVGQGDNEQFF. CDR3 nucleotides: TGCGCCAGCAGCTTGAAGGTGGGACAGGGGGACAATGAGCAGTTCTTC. Full variable domain (rest looked up from reference TRBV5-1 and TRBJ2-1): KAGVTQTPRYLIKTRGQQVTLSCSPISGHRSVSWYQQTPGQGLQFLFEYFSETQRNKGNFPGRFSGRQFSNSRSEMNVSTLELGDSALYLCASSLKVGQGDNEQFFGPGTRLTVL.

This chain uses TRBV19 with TRBJ2-3; D might be TRBD1 (6 bases). The V end lost 3 bases, the J end lost 4 bases, and 11 bases lay between the germline ends. The CDR3 is 14 amino acids. Germline CDR1 is LNHDA and CDR2 is SQIVND (reference sequence). The CDR3 sequence: CASSIKQGADTQYF. As DNA, the CDR3 is TGTGCCAGTAGTATTAAACAGGGAGCAGATACGCAGTATTTT.

This chain links TRBV27 with TRBJ1-1, with a tentative D call TRBD1 (5 bases). This CDR3 is 17 amino acids long. The V end was cut by 3 bases, the J end by 3 bases, with 20 bases between. Germline CDR1 MNHEY, CDR2 SMNVEV (reference sequence). The CDR3 DNA sequence: TGTGCCAGCAGTTTTGCGGGGCCACCCTCAAGGGACACTGAAGCTTTCTTT. It specifies CASSFAGPPSRDTEAFF.

The gene calls are TRBV7-9 and TRBJ1-2; weak D call: TRBD1 (5 bases). The ends were cut back, 8 bases at V and 4 bases at J, with 17 bases in the middle. CDR1 is SEHNR and CDR2 is FQNEAQ in the germline V gene (reference sequence). There are 14 residues in the CDR3. CDR3 bases: TGTGCCAGCCGTTTTGGGGCTGCCTCCTATGGCTACACCTTC. Translation: CASRFGAASYGYTF.

The chain is built from TRBV30 and TRBJ2-5; D might be TRBD2 (6 bases). Germline V lookup: CDR1 GTSNPN, CDR2 SVGIG (reference sequence). The CDR3 is 13 amino acids. Trimming took off 2 bases at V and 5 bases at J, with 12 bases between the two ends. The CDR3 DNA follows: TGTGCCTGGAGTCCTTGGGGGGAGGAGACCCAGTACTTC. Protein product: CAWSPWGEETQYF.

This chain connects TRBV7-9 to TRBJ2-7; TRBD1 is a possible D gene (7 bases). CDR3 size: 16 residues. Germline V gene sequence: CDR1 SEHNR, CDR2 FQNEAQ (reference sequence). V was pared by 7 bases and J by 3 bases, with 22 bases between. The CDR3 nucleotides are TGTGCCAGCAACTCCATCCAGGGGGGCCCCCTCTACGAGCAGTACTTC. It is translated as CASNSIQGGPLYEQYF.

V gene TRBV15 combines with J gene TRBJ1-5, with D perhaps TRBD1 (5 bases). The V and J ends lost 0 bases and 7 bases respectively, with 25 bases between them. Germline values: CDR1 LNHNV, CDR2 YYDKDF (reference sequence). The CDR3 sequence is 19 residues long. CDR3: CATSRDLRTLGRGWQPQHF. The CDR3 coding sequence is TGTGCCACCAGCAGAGATCTACGAACGTTGGGGAGGGGTTGGCAGCCCCAGCATTTT.

The chain couples TRBV7-6 to TRBJ1-1; 11 bases map to TRBD1. From germline, CDR1 is SGHVS and CDR2 FNYEAQ. Trimming cost V 5 bases and J 1 base; bases outside gene matches: 6. This CDR3 has 16 amino acids. The chain's CDR3 is CASSRDRGIGNTEAFF. The DNA for the CDR3 is TGTGCCAGCAGCCGGGACAGGGGGATTGGGAACACTGAAGCTTTCTTT.